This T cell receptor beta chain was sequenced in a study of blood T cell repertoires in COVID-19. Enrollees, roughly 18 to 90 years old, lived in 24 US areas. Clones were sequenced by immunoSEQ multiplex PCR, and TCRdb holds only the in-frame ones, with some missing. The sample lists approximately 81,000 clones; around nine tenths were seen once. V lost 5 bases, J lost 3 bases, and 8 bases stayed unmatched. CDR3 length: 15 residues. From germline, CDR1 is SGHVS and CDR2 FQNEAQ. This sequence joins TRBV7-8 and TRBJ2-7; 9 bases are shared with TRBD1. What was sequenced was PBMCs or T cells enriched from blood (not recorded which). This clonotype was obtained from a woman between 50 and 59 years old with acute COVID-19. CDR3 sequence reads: CASSPHRDRVYEQYF. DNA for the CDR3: TGTGCCAGCAGCCCGCACCGGGACAGGGTCTACGAGCAGTACTTC.